This TCR beta chain is drawn from a study of cytomegalovirus exposure and HLA in healthy donors. The PCR had 60 Vbeta and 13 Jbeta primers. Profiling relied on immunoSEQ multiplex PCR, and the TCRdb table lists in-frame clones only, not all of them. The sample records under 200,000 clones, over 65% being singletons. The CDR3 length is 20 residues. J lost 1 base, V lost 6 bases, and 15 bases had no gene match. CDR1 and CDR2 (germline): MRHNA, SNTAGT. This clone was counted once. The TCR comes from a man between 60 and 75 years old in good health and CMV-seronegative. Sequenced material: PBMCs. The rearrangement links TRBV6-4 to TRBJ2-6; 10 bases fit TRBD1. CDR3 DNA: TGTGCCAGCAGCCTCCACCCCGGGACAGGGGCTCCGTCTGGGGCCAACGTCCTGACTTTC. As protein: CASSLHPGTGAPSGANVLTF.